This entry describes one T cell receptor (beta chain). Seattle enrolled patients during active infection and tracked them longitudinally. This sample stems from a study of blood T cell repertoires in COVID-19. Turning to the study itself: Donors in the United States, Italy and Spain gave samples during acute or convalescent COVID-19. PBMCs, B-cell-depleted T cells, or T cells provided the cDNA or gDNA that made up the material.

There are 16 residues in the CDR3. V was clipped by 6 bases and J by 5 bases; unmatched bases: 13. Germline-derived CDR1 and CDR2 are MDHEN and SYDVKM. In the original workflow: Reference gene primer amplification yielded estimated nucleated cell counts. The data were produced by immunoSEQ multiplex PCR, yet TCRdb's version contains in-frame clones alone and is incomplete. Clone size and V and J calls were adopted from that table, with D and trimming inferred from the DNA. This sample yields under 450,000 clones, of which 70% to 90% are seen a single time; around 1.5% belongs to the top ten. The sample was peripheral blood. This TCR was sampled from a woman aged 40 to 49 with COVID-19, enrolled during active disease. V and J are TRBV28 and TRBJ1-5, with 7 positions matching TRBD1. This chain's CDR3 is CASSHRGPGGYQPQHF. Here the CDR3 DNA reads TGTGCCAGCAGCCACCGGGGGCCAGGGGGGTATCAGCCCCAGCATTTT.